This T cell receptor beta chain was profiled in a study of control samples from healthy donors and cancer patients. Using immunoSEQ multiplex PCR, the repertoire was profiled, and TCRdb retains in-frame clones only, with some absent. This table holds 98,000 or so clones, approximately 90% found once. Trimming cost V 0 bases and J 3 bases; bases outside gene matches: 10. Germline CDR1 MGHRA, CDR2 YSYEKL. The CDR3 contains 18 residues. This clonotype was sampled from a woman aged 70-85 years in good health. This chain links TRBV4-1 with TRBJ2-1; 8 nucleotides agree with TRBD2. The sample comprised blood. The CDR3 spells CASSQDERGGFNYNEQFF. CDR3 coding DNA: TGCGCCAGCAGCCAAGATGAACGGGGGGGGTTCAACTACAATGAGCAGTTCTTC.